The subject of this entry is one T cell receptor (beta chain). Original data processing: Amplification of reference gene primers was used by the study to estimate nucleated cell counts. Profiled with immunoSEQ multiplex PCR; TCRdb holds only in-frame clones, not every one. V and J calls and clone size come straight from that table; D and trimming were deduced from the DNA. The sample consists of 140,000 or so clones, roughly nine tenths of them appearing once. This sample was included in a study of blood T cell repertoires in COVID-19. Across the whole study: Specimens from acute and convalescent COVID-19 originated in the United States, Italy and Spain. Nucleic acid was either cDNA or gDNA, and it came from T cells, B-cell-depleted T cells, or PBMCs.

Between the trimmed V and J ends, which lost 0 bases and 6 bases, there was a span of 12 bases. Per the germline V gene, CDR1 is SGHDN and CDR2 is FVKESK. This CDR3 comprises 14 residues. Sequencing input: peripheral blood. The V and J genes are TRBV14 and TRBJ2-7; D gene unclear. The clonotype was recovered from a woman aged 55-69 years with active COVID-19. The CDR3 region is CASSQDWFRGEQYF. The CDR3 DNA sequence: TGTGCCAGCAGCCAAGATTGGTTTAGAGGCGAGCAGTACTTC. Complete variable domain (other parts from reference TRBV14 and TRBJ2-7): EAGVTQFPSHSVIEKGQTVTLRCDPISGHDNLYWYRRVMGKEIKFLLHFVKESKQDESGMPNNRFLAERTGGTYSTLKVQPAELEDSGVYFCASSQDWFRGEQYFGPGTRLTVT.